This TCR beta chain was recovered during a study of T-cell memory formation after mild COVID-19. General study points: There were some responding clones in pre-infection memory, which suggested that cross-reactive memory had joined. CD4/CD8 balance characterized clones contracting day 15 to 85, and CD4+ skew characterized later expanders. Shrinking CD4+ clones were chiefly CM and EM; CD8+ ones were chiefly EMRA. Researchers could not confirm that second-wave clones peaking on day 37 targeted SARS-CoV-2.

Germline V gene lookup returns CDR1 SEHNR and CDR2 FQNEAQ (reference sequence). This CDR3 has 14 residues. J was trimmed by 2 bases and V by 5 bases; bases with no gene match: 3. As to this clonotype: Its antigen is still unknown.

TCRdb passed the 5' RACE reads through MiXCR, listing each CDR3 protein once. This sample carries around 200,000 distinct CDR3 sequences, 25% to 35% of them seen once, and the ten largest clones take approximately 10%. This clonotype was sampled from an adult woman who had mild COVID-19 (a few samples of this study predate the infection). Cell type and time point are not known. The chain uses TRBV7-9 and TRBJ2-5; 9 bases match TRBD1. Sequenced: PBMCs or a T cell subset sorted from them (not recorded which). The CDR3 region has the DNA TGTGCCAGCAGCCACGACAGGGGGCAAGAGACCCAGTACTTC. It is translated as CASSHDRGQETQYF. The variable domain in full, completed from reference TRBV7-9 and TRBJ2-5, reads DTGVSQNPRHKITKRGQNVTFRCDPISEHNRLYWYRQTLGQGPEFLTYFQNEAQLEKSRLLSDRFSAERPKGSFSTLEIQRTEQGDSAMYLCASSHDRGQETQYFGPGTRLLVL.